The rows below give T cell receptor beta chains drawn from one sample of a study of cytomegalovirus exposure and HLA in healthy donors. Profiled with immunoSEQ multiplex PCR; TCRdb holds only in-frame clones, not every one. The top ten clones hold around 10% of a sample with some 81,000 clones, approximately 72% of them seen once. Sequencing input: PBMCs. These TCRs come from a woman between 35 and 50 years old in good health and CMV-seropositive. CDR3s include the opening cysteine and the closing phenylalanine or tryptophan. A D gene is named only where the DNA matches it firmly. The size of a clone is reported for some rows only, either as once, few or many, or as a class for expanded clones.

cdr3_aa cdr3_nt v_call d_call clone_size j_call cdr3_length
CASSLQGAGEKLFF TGTGCCAGCAGCTTACAGGGGGCTGGAGAAAAACTGTTTTTT TRBV5-4 TRBD1 - TRBJ1-4 14
CASSESGRAQETQYF TGTGCCAGCAGTGAAAGTGGGAGGGCCCAAGAGACCCAGTACTTC TRBV2 TRBD2 - TRBJ2-5 15
CASSTGQGARNQPQHF TGTGCCAGCAGTACGGGACAGGGGGCGAGGAATCAGCCCCAGCATTTT TRBV28 TRBD1 - TRBJ1-5 16
CSVQGGVSYEQYF TGCAGCGTTCAAGGCGGGGTTTCCTACGAGCAGTACTTC TRBV29-1 - - TRBJ2-7 13
CASSWGSGGSNSPLHF TGTGCCAGCAGCTGGGGCTCAGGGGGCAGTAATTCACCCCTCCACTTT TRBV7-2 TRBD1 - TRBJ1-6 16
CASSSWGQGNTEAFF TGTGCCAGCAGTTCCTGGGGACAGGGGAACACTGAAGCTTTCTTT TRBV6-5 TRBD1 - TRBJ1-1 15
CASSPLSGSGEAFF TGTGCCAGCTCACCACTGTCGGGGTCTGGCGAAGCTTTCTTT TRBV18 - - TRBJ1-1 14
CAISESGGQGPASSYNEQFF TGTGCCATCAGTGAGTCAGGGGGACAGGGGCCGGCTAGCTCCTACAATGAGCAGTTCTTC TRBV10-3 TRBD1 - TRBJ2-1 20
CSVEIAGTRLFF TGCAGCGTTGAAATCGCCGGGACTAGATTGTTCTTC TRBV29-1 TRBD2 - TRBJ2-1 12
CASSLQTSDSYEQYF TGCGCCAGCAGCCTCCAGACTAGCGACTCCTACGAGCAGTACTTC TRBV4-1 TRBD2 once TRBJ2-7 15
CASSTGPGGTEAFF TGTGCCAGCAGCACCGGCCCGGGGGGGACTGAAGCTTTCTTT TRBV5-6 - - TRBJ1-1 14
CASSDSWNTEAFF TGCGCCAGCAGTGATTCCTGGAACACTGAAGCTTTCTTT TRBV10-1 - - TRBJ1-1 13
CASSYNRGTNSPLHF TGTGCCAGCAGTTACAACAGGGGAACTAATTCACCCCTCCACTTT TRBV6-6 TRBD1 few TRBJ1-6 15
CASSPQGPLPNYYGYTF TGTGCCAGCAGCCCACAGGGTCCGCTCCCGAATTACTATGGCTACACCTTC TRBV28 - - TRBJ1-2 17
CASRTQGGVEAFF TGTGCCAGCAGGACCCAGGGAGGGGTGGAAGCTTTCTTT TRBV6-1 - - TRBJ1-1 13
CASSGGTIQETQYF TGTGCCAGCAGTGGCGGGACTATACAAGAGACCCAGTACTTC TRBV2 TRBD2 - TRBJ2-5 14
CASSLLDMSTDTQYF TGCGCCAGCAGCTTGCTGGACATGAGCACAGATACGCAGTATTTT TRBV5-1 - - TRBJ2-3 15
CASSPGLAPSYEQYF TGTGCCAGCAGCCCGGGACTAGCCCCCTCCTACGAGCAGTACTTC TRBV9 TRBD2 - TRBJ2-7 15
CASSARKDTSYEQYF TGTGCCAGCAGCGCAAGGAAGGACACCTCCTACGAGCAGTACTTC TRBV7-8 - - TRBJ2-7 15
CASRAPYEQYF TGTGCCAGCAGGGCTCCCTACGAGCAGTACTTC TRBV2 - - TRBJ2-7 11
CASSLGTSGRTGELFF TGTGCCAGCAGCTTAGGGACTAGCGGGAGGACCGGGGAGCTGTTTTTT TRBV7-9 TRBD2 - TRBJ2-2 16
CASSVGAGSGDTQYF TGTGCCAGCAGCGTAGGGGCAGGGTCTGGAGATACGCAGTATTTT TRBV9 - few TRBJ2-3 15
CASRATGTAREDEQFF TGTGCCAGTAGGGCCACCGGGACGGCGAGGGAGGATGAGCAGTTCTTC TRBV19 - - TRBJ2-1 16
CASRGHPNQPQHF TGTGCCAGTCGGGGACACCCAAATCAGCCCCAGCATTTT TRBV7-2 - few TRBJ1-5 13
CASSWGLYNEQFF TGTGCCAGCAGCTGGGGACTATACAATGAGCAGTTCTTC TRBV5-4 TRBD2 - TRBJ2-1 13
CASAETVAYEQYF TGTGCCAGCGCGGAGACAGTCGCCTACGAGCAGTACTTC TRBV19 - - TRBJ2-7 13
CASSELAGGPTDTQYF TGCGCCAGCAGCGAGCTAGCGGGGGGGCCCACAGATACGCAGTATTTT TRBV4-3 TRBD2 - TRBJ2-3 16
CASSEQGAGTGGSTEAFF TGCGCCAGCAGCGAGCAGGGTGCGGGGACGGGGGGGAGTACTGAAGCTTTCTTT TRBV5-1 - many TRBJ1-1 18
CASSPLAGSSYNEQFF TGTGCCAGCTCACCATTAGCGGGGAGCTCCTACAATGAGCAGTTCTTC TRBV18 TRBD2 - TRBJ2-1 16
CASSLRTGNNEQFF TGTGCCAGCAGCTTGCGGACAGGGAACAATGAGCAGTTCTTC TRBV5-4 TRBD1 few TRBJ2-1 14
CASSSRGDEQFF TGTGCCAGCAGTTCCCGGGGGGATGAGCAGTTCTTC TRBV6-5 TRBD2 - TRBJ2-1 12
CASSADPAGEAYEQYF TGCGCCAGCAGCGCAGACCCCGCCGGGGAGGCTTACGAGCAGTACTTC TRBV4-1 - few TRBJ2-7 16
CASSPSTGTEAFF TGTGCCAGCAGCCCCTCGACAGGCACTGAAGCTTTCTTT TRBV5-6 - many TRBJ1-1 13
CASRRQTGNEQFF TGTGCCAGCAGGAGACAGACTGGCAATGAGCAGTTCTTC TRBV28 - - TRBJ2-1 13
CASFTMAGGETQYF TGTGCCAGCTTCACCATGGCAGGGGGAGAGACCCAGTACTTC TRBV18 TRBD1 - TRBJ2-5 14
CSVAVAVEAFF TGCAGCGTTGCCGTGGCAGTTGAAGCTTTCTTT TRBV29-1 - - TRBJ1-1 11
CASSLGGAYEAFF TGTGCCAGCAGTTTGGGAGGGGCCTATGAAGCTTTCTTT TRBV27 - - TRBJ1-1 13
CASSPGAAYTYEQYF TGTGCCAGCAGCCCTGGAGCGGCCTATACCTACGAGCAGTACTTC TRBV6-6 - few TRBJ2-7 15
CASTRRTTDEQYF TGTGCCAGCACCCGCCGAACTACGGACGAGCAGTACTTC TRBV6-6 - few TRBJ2-7 13
CASRGFLNMGASTPQHF TGTGCCAGTAGAGGTTTTTTGAATATGGGGGCTTCAACCCCCCAGCATTTT TRBV19 - - TRBJ1-5 17
CASSRQGLTEAFF TGTGCCAGCAGCAGACAGGGTCTAACTGAAGCTTTCTTT TRBV7-2 TRBD1 - TRBJ1-1 13